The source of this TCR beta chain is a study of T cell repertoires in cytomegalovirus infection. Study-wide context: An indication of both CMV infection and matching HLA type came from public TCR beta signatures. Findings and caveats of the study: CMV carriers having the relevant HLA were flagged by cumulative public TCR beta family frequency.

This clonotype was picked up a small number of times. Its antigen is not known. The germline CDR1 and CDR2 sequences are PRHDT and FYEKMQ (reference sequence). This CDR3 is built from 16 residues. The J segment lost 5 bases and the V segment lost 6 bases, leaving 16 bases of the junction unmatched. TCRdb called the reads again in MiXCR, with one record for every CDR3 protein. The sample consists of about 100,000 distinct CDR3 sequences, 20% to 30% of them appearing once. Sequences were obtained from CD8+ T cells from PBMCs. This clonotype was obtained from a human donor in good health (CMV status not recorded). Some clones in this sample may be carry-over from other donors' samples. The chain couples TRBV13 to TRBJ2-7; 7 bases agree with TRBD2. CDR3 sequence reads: CASSHLKDRGVHEQYF. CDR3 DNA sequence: TGTGCCAGCAGTCACCTTAAAGACCGGGGGGTCCACGAGCAGTACTTC.